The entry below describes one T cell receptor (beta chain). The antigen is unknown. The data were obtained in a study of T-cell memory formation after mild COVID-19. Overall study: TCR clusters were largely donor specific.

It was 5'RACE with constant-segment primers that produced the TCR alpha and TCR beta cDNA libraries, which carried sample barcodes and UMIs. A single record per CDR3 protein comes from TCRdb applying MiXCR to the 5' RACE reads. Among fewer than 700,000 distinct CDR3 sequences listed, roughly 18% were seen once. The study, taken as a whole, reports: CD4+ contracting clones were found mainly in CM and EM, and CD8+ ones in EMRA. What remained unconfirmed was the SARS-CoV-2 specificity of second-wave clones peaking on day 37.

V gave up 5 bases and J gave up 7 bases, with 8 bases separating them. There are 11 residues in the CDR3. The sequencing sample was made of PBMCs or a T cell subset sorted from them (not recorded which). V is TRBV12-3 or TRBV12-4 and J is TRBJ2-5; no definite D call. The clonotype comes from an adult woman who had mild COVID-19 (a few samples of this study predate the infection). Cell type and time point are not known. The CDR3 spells CASSPAGTQYF. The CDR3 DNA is TGTGCCAGCAGTCCGGCAGGGACCCAGTACTTC.